This T cell receptor (beta chain) is from a study of blood T cell repertoires in COVID-19. Study summary: Specimens from acute and convalescent COVID-19 originated in the United States, Italy and Spain. The cDNA or gDNA used as material had been derived from T cells, B-cell-depleted T cells, or PBMCs.

How the authors handled the data: Reference gene primer amplification in the assay estimated nucleated cell counts. Measured with immunoSEQ multiplex PCR; TCRdb has only the in-frame clones, and not every one. V, J and clone size were drawn from that table, and D and trimming were deduced from the DNA. The sample contains some 350,000 clones, about 86% of which appear only once. Trimming left V 5 bases short and J 0 bases short, with 8 bases between. The CDR3 runs to 14 residues. Germline CDR1 reads MNHEY; CDR2 reads SVGAGI. The receptor's source is a man under 40 with active or convalescent COVID-19. Sequencing was done on a sample of peripheral blood. The gene calls are TRBV6-5 and TRBJ1-5; D is ambiguous. DNA for the CDR3: TGTGCCAGCAGTAGTCAGTATAGCAATCAGCCCCAGCATTTT. Encoded protein: CASSSQYSNQPQHF.